This record looks at one T cell receptor beta chain sequence and its context. The junction had 5 bases not matched to a gene; V was cut back by 10 bases and J by 2 bases. Germline V lookup: CDR1 MNHNS, CDR2 SASEGT. The CDR3 is 13 residues long. The protocol was immunoSEQ multiplex PCR, while the TCRdb copy is restricted to in-frame clones and leaves out a portion. The top ten clones hold roughly 0.85% of a sample with 6,000 or so clones, 95% to 98% of them seen once. The data stem from a study of T cells after posttransplantation cyclophosphamide. This receptor was taken from a man aged 40-49 years in good health, CMV-negative, and a related stem cell transplant donor. The sample was memory CD4+ T cells sorted from PBMCs. The chain joins TRBV6-1 to TRBJ2-1; 7 nucleotides match TRBD2. CDR3 amino acids: CATDAGAYNEQFF. CDR3 DNA: TGTGCCACCGATGCGGGGGCCTACAATGAGCAGTTCTTC.